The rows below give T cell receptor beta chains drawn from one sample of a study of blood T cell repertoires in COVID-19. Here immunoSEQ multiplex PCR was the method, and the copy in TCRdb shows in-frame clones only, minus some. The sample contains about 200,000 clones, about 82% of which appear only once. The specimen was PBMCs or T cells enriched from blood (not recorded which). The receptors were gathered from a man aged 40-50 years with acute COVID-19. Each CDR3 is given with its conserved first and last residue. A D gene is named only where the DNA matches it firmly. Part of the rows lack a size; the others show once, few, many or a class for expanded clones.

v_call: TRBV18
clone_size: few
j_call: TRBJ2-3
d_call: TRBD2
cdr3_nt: TGTGCCAGCTCACGAGGACTAGCGGGAGAGAATACGCAGTATTTT
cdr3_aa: CASSRGLAGENTQYF

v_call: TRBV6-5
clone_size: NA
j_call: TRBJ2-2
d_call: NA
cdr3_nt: TGTGCCAGCAGCCTTCGGACACCGAACACCGGGGAGCTGTTTTTT
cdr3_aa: CASSLRTPNTGELFF

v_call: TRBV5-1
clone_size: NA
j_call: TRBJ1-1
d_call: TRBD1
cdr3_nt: TGCGCCAGCAGCTCCGAACCCCACAGGGGCGACGAAGCTTTCTTT
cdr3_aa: CASSSEPHRGDEAFF

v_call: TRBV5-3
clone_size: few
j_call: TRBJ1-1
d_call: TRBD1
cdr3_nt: TGTGCCAGAAGCCTCCGGACAGGGGGCCAACTGAACACTGAAGCTTTCTTT
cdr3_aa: CARSLRTGGQLNTEAFF

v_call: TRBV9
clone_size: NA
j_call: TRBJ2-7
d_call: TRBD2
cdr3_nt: TGTGCCAGCAGCGTAGGAATGGCGGGAGGGTACGAGCAGTACTTC
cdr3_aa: CASSVGMAGGYEQYF

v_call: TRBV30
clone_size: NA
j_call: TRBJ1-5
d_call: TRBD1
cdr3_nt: TGTGCCTGGAGCGGGACAGGCATCGGTCAGCCCCAGCATTTT
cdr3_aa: CAWSGTGIGQPQHF

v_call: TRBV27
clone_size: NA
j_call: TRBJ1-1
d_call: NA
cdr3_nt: TGTGCCAGCAGGACGTCTTGGAGGGTACGGGATACTGAAGCTTTCTTT
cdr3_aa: CASRTSWRVRDTEAFF

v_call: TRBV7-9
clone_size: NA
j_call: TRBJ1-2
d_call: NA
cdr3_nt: TGTGCCAGCAGGAAAAGCGGGGACTTTTATGGCTACACCTTC
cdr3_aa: CASRKSGDFYGYTF

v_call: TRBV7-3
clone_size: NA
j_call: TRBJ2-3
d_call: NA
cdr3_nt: TGTGCCAGCAGCTCTGTCGCGGGAACCACAGATACGCAGTATTTT
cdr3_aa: CASSSVAGTTDTQYF

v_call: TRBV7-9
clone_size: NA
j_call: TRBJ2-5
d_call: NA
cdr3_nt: TGTGCCAGCAGCTCACCGGACTGGAGGTTCGGTACCCAGTACTTC
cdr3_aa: CASSSPDWRFGTQYF

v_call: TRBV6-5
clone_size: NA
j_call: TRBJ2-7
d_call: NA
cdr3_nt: TGTGCCAGCAGGGAGGGGGGGACCTACGAGCAGTACTTC
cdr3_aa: CASREGGTYEQYF

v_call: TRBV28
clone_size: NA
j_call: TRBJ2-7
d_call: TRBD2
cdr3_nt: TGTGCCAGCAGTTCAGATGGAGCTAGCGGGAGTGTCGAGCAGTACTTC
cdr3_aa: CASSSDGASGSVEQYF

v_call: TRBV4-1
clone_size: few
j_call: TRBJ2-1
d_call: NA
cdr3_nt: TGCGCCAGCAGCCAAGATCTGCGGGGACTGGTTCAGCTCTTC
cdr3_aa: CASSQDLRGLVQLF

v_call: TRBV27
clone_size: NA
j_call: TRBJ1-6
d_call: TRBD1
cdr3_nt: TGTGCCAGCACTCCGAAAGGGGGCTTGTATTCACCCCTCCACTTT
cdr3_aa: CASTPKGGLYSPLHF

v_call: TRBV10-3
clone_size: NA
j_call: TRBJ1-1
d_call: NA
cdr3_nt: TGTGCCATCAGCGGAACTCCGGGGTCTGAAGCTTTCTTT
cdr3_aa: CAISGTPGSEAFF

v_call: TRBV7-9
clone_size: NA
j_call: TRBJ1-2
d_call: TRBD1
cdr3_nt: TGTGCCAGCAGCGATTCAGGGGGCGGCTACACCTTC
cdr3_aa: CASSDSGGGYTF

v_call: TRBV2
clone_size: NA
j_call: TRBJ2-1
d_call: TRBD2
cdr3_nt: TGTGCCAGCAGTGAACAGGGACTAGCGAACAATGAGCAGTTCTTC
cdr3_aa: CASSEQGLANNEQFF

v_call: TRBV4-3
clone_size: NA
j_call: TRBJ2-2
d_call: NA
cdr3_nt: TGCGCCAGCAGCCAAGTCTCGGCGAACACCGGGGAGCTGTTTTTT
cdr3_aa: CASSQVSANTGELFF

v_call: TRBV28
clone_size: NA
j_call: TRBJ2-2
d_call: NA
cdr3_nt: TGTGCCGCGGCTTACCCGGGACTCCCGGGCGGGGAGCTGTTTTTT
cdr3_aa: CAAAYPGLPGGELFF

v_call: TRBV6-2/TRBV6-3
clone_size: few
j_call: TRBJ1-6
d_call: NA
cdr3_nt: TGTGCCAGCAGTTACGCCGGCGGGGTAAATTCACCCCTCCACTTT
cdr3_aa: CASSYAGGVNSPLHF

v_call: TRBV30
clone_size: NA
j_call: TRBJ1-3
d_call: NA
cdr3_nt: TGTGCCTGGAGTGTCGGAGGGAAGGGCGAAAACACCATATATTTT
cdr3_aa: CAWSVGGKGENTIYF

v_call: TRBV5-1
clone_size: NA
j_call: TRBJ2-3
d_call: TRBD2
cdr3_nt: TGCGCCAGCAGCTTGGCGACTTTGGGACTAGGGACAGATACGCAGTATTTT
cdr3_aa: CASSLATLGLGTDTQYF

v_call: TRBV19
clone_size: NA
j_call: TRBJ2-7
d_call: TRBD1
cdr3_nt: TGTGCCAGTAGTATTAAGGACAGGGCCTACGAGCAGTACTTC
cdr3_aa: CASSIKDRAYEQYF

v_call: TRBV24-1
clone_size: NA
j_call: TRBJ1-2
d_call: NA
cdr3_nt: TGTGCCACCAAGGGGGAATCAGGCTATGGCTACACCTTC
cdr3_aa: CATKGESGYGYTF

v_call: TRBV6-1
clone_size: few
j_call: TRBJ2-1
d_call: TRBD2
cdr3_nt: TGTGCCAGCAGTGATGAGGGGGGACTAGCAAATGAGCAGTTCTTC
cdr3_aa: CASSDEGGLANEQFF

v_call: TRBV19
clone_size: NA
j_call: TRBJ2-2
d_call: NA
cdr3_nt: TGTGCCAGTAGTATCCAGGGTCATAACGCCGGGGAGCTGTTTTTT
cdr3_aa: CASSIQGHNAGELFF

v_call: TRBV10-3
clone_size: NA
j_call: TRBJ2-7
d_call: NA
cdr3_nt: TGTGCCATCAGTGAGTTCGGGAGCTCCTACGAGCAGTACTTC
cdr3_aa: CAISEFGSSYEQYF

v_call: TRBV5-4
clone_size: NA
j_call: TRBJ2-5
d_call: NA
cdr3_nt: TGTGCCAGCAGCCAAGGGACAATCCGCCACCAAGAGACCCAGTACTTC
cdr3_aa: CASSQGTIRHQETQYF

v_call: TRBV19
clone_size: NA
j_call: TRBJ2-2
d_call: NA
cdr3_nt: TGTGCCAGTAGTATAAGGAGTGAGACCGGGGAGCTGTTTTTT
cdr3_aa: CASSIRSETGELFF

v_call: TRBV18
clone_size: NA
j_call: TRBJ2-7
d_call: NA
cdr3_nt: TGTGCCAGCTCGAGACGGGACAACTACGAGCAGTACTTC
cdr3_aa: CASSRRDNYEQYF

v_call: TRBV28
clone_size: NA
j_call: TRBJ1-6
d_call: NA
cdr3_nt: TGTGCCAGCAGTTTCTTTCGGGATAATTCACCCCTCCACTTT
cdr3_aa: CASSFFRDNSPLHF

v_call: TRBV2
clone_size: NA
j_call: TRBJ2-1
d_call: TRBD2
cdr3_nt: TGTGCCAGCAGTGATACTAGCGGAGGGGACAATGAGCAGTTCTTC
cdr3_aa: CASSDTSGGDNEQFF

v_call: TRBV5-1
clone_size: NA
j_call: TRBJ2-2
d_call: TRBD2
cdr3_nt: TGCGCCAGCAGTAGATTGGGACTAGCGGGAGATGTCGGGGAGCTGTTTTTT
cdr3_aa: CASSRLGLAGDVGELFF

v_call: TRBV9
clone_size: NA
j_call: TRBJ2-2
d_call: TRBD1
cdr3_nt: TGTGCCAGCAGCGCCTGGACAGGGAGTGCCGGGGAGCTGTTTTTT
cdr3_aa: CASSAWTGSAGELFF

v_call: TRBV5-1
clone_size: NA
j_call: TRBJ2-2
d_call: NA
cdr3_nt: TGCGCCAGCAGCCCCCCAGGGGCCCAAAACACCGGGGAGCTGTTTTTT
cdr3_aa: CASSPPGAQNTGELFF

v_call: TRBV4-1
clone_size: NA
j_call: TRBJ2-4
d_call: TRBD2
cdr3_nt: TGCGCCAGCAGCCAAGGACTAGCGGGGAACATTCAGTACTTC
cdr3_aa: CASSQGLAGNIQYF

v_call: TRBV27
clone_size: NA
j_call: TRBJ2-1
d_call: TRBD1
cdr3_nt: TGTGCCAGCAGTTTAGGACAGGGCTACAATGAGCAGTTCTTC
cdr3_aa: CASSLGQGYNEQFF

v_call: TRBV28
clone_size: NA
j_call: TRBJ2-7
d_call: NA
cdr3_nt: TGTGCCAGCAGTCCCCCGGGTGGAAGCTCCTACGAGCAGTACTTC
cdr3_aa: CASSPPGGSSYEQYF

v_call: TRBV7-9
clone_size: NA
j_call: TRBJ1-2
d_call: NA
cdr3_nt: TGTGCCACCAGAAACAGGGTAGATGTTAACTATGGCTACACCTTC
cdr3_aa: CATRNRVDVNYGYTF

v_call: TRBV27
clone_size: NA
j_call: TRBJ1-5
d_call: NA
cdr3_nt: TGTGCCAGCAGTTTAGGATTACGGGGTCAGCCCCAGCATTTT
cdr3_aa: CASSLGLRGQPQHF

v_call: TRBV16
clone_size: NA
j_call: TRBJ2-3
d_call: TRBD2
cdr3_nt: TGTGCCAGCAGTGGGGCGGGAGTTTCGGATACGCAGTATTTT
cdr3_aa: CASSGAGVSDTQYF

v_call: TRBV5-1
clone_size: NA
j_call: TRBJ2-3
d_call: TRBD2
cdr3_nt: TGCGCCAGCAGTCAGACTAGCACTTACACAGATACGCAGTATTTT
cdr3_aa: CASSQTSTYTDTQYF